The 8 T cell receptor beta chains listed next were all sequenced from one sample in a study of identical twins. A single record per CDR3 protein comes from TCRdb applying MiXCR to the 5' RACE reads. The sample has roughly 720,000 distinct CDR3 sequences, 15% to 20% seen once. The same specimen was also included in a second study, on T cells expressing NK-cell markers.

Material: PBMCs. The receptors were sampled from a woman aged 18-30 years in good health.

The chain joins TRBV12-3 or TRBV12-4 to TRBJ2-2; no definite D call. The CDR3 is made up of 11 amino acids. Trimming cost V 7 bases and J 7 bases, with 7 bases left between them. The CDR3 bases are TGTGCCAGCAAGAGTGGCGGGGAGCTGTTTTTT. Translating gives CASKSGGELFF.

The chain combines TRBV4-1 with TRBJ2-7; 7 bases line up with TRBD2. The V gene end was trimmed by 1 base and the J gene end by 7 bases; junction bases not matched to a gene: 7. Germline V CDR1 and CDR2: MGHRA, YSYEKL. The CDR3 is 14 amino acids. The CDR3 spells CASSQGGRTREQYF. DNA for the CDR3: TGCGCCAGCAGCCAAGGGGGTCGGACTAGGGAGCAGTACTTC.

This clonotype was seen a handful of times. The chain is built from TRBV10-3 and TRBJ1-2; D gene ambiguous. The CDR3 is 15 amino acids. In germline, CDR1 is ENHRY, CDR2 SYGVKD. Trimming shortened V by 0 bases and J by 8 bases, and 16 bases separated the two germline ends. In nucleotides, the CDR3 is TGTGCCATCAGTGAGTCTTTTGAAGTCCAGCGCGGCTACACCTTC. Residues: CAISESFEVQRGYTF.

This rearrangement joins TRBV7-6 to TRBJ1-6, with D possibly being TRBD1 (6 bases). The CDR3 is 14 amino acids. The V end lost 5 bases, the J end lost 7 bases, and 12 bases lay between the germline ends. The germline V gene has CDR1 SGHVS and CDR2 FNYEAQ. The CDR3 nucleotides read TGTGCCAGCAGCCAGGGGTTAATGAATTCACCCCTCCACTTT. Its protein product is CASSQGLMNSPLHF.

CDR3 region: CASSRDSKSTEAFF. The CDR3 nucleotides read TGTGCCAGCAGCAGGGACAGCAAAAGCACTGAAGCTTTCTTT. V is TRBV9 and J is TRBJ1-1, with TRBD1 identical over 7 bases. Looked up from germline, CDR1 is SGDLS and CDR2 is YYNGEE. The CDR3 totals 14 residues. Losses at the gene ends were 4 bases for V and 4 bases for J; bases not matched to a gene: 7.

This clonotype has more than one count but fewer than ten. The chain uses TRBV6-5 and TRBJ2-7; 9 bases fit TRBD2. The CDR3 runs to 15 residues. The germline CDR1 and CDR2 sequences are MNHEY and SVGAGI. The V segment lost 4 bases and the J segment 2 bases; nucleotides outside the gene matches: 6. The CDR3, as DNA: TGTGCCAGCAGTTTGTTAGCGGGGGCCGCCTACGAGCAGTACTTC. Its translation is CASSLLAGAAYEQYF.

J is TRBJ2-1 and V is TRBV20-1; either TRBD1 or TRBD2 may fit D (5 bases each). This CDR3 has 16 residues. Deletions cut 5 bases from V and 7 bases from J, with 24 bases between. CDR1 is DFQATT, CDR2 SNEGSKA, per germline (reference sequence). The CDR3 nucleotides are TGCAGTGCTGGGGACCCCTCAGCGTCCGGCAGGAATGAGCAGTTCTTC. It codes for CSAGDPSASGRNEQFF.

This clonotype occurred a few times. The rearrangement links TRBV5-1 to TRBJ2-7, with TRBD1 matching over 8 bases. V lost 4 bases, J lost 3 bases, and 6 bases stayed unmatched. Looked up from germline, CDR1 is SGHRS and CDR2 is YFSETQ. The CDR3 has 14 residues. This CDR3 is CASSNDRGNYEQYF. The CDR3 DNA reads as TGCGCCAGCAGCAACGACAGGGGCAACTACGAGCAGTACTTC.